A single sample is the source of the 18 T cell receptor beta chains below, sequenced in a study of blood T cell repertoires in COVID-19. Some clones are missing from TCRdb's copy, which holds only in-frame ones; the method was immunoSEQ multiplex PCR. In the table there are 100,000 to 150,000 clones, around 90% of which are singletons. Input material: peripheral blood. These receptors came from a man aged 50-60 years with COVID-19, enrolled during active disease.

The chain recombines TRBV24-1 with TRBJ2-2, with a possible D match to TRBD2 (5 bases). V dropped 8 bases and J dropped 2 bases, with 11 bases sitting between them. The CDR3 has 14 amino acids. The germline gives CDR1 KGHDR, CDR2 SFDVKD. The CDR3 region has the DNA TGTGCCACCAAGCCCAGCGGCAACACCGGGGAGCTGTTTTTT. This translates into CATKPSGNTGELFF.

The chain links TRBV14 to TRBJ2-3; D is perhaps TRBD2 (5 bases). Germline V lookup: CDR1 SGHDN, CDR2 FVKESK. The CDR3 spans 11 residues. V lost 4 bases and J lost 7, with 6 bases in between. CDR3 bases: TGTGCCAGCAGCCGAGGGAATACGCAGTATTTT. Translating gives CASSRGNTQYF.

The CDR3 DNA reads as TGTGCCAGCAGCGCGAACCCCTGGACTAGCGGGTTCCAAGAGACCCAGTACTTC. It encodes CASSANPWTSGFQETQYF. This chain uses TRBV9 with TRBJ2-5; 11 bases map to TRBD2. This CDR3 spans 18 amino acids. Germline CDR1 is SGDLS and CDR2 is YYNGEE. Trimming removed 3 bases from V and 1 base from J; junction bases left unmatched: 11.

The chain carries TRBV5-4 and TRBJ1-1, with D possibly being TRBD1 (5 bases). The CDR3 contains 14 residues. Trimming took 4 bases from V and 5 from J, leaving 15 bases between them. Germline loops: CDR1 SGHNT, CDR2 YYREEE (reference sequence). Here the CDR3 DNA reads TGTGCCAGCAGCAATCCTATGGGGGGGACTGAAGCTTTCTTT. Translating it yields CASSNPMGGTEAFF.

This chain links TRBV11-3 with TRBJ2-2; D is undetermined. This CDR3 contains 13 residues. CDR1 SGHNT and CDR2 YENEEA come from the germline V gene. V dropped 5 bases and J dropped 0 bases, with 4 bases sitting between them. The CDR3 is CASSQTNTGELFF. For the CDR3, the DNA is TGTGCCAGCAGCCAAACGAACACCGGGGAGCTGTTTTTT.

V and J are TRBV5-1 and TRBJ1-2; TRBD1 is a possible D gene (6 bases). Germline CDR1 and CDR2: SGHRS and YFSETQ. The V gene lost 3 bases and the J gene lost 5 bases, with 23 bases spanning the gap. The CDR3 runs to 17 residues. DNA for the CDR3: TGCGCCAGCAGCTCCGGGACAACAATTCCCCACGATTATGGCTACACCTTC. Its translation is CASSSGTTIPHDYGYTF.

The CDR3 coding sequence is TGTGCCAGCAGTCCCCCGGGTCCTGAAGCTTTCTTT. This sequence encodes CASSPPGPEAFF. The rearrangement uses TRBV12-3 or TRBV12-4 and TRBJ1-1; D remains unclear. The CDR3 extends over 12 amino acids. Trimming removed 5 bases at V and 6 bases at J, with 10 bases between.

This clone was counted once. The V and J genes are TRBV7-6 and TRBJ2-1; 9 bases map to TRBD2. CDR1 and CDR2 from the germline V gene are SGHVS and FNYEAQ. The CDR3 runs to 13 residues. With V trimmed by 3 bases and J by 9 bases, 3 bases remained unmatched. The CDR3 is CASSLAGGGEQFF. The CDR3 DNA is TGTGCCAGCAGCTTGGCGGGAGGGGGTGAGCAGTTCTTC.

The CDR3 region has the DNA TGTGCCAGCAGCCTATATAGCAATCAGCCCCAGCATTTT. This translates into CASSLYSNQPQHF. This rearrangement joins TRBV11-2 to TRBJ1-5; no clear D gene. CDR3 length equals 13 residues. Trimming shortened V by 5 bases and J by 0 bases, and 5 bases separated the two germline ends. Germline CDR1 reads SGHAT; CDR2 reads FQNNGV. Based on the CDR3 plus reference TRBV11-2 and TRBJ1-5, the full variable domain is EAGVAQSPRYKIIEKRQSVAFWCNPISGHATLYWYQQILGQGPKLLIQFQNNGVVDDSQLPKDRFSAERLKGVDSTLKIQPAKLEDSAVYLCASSLYSNQPQHFGDGTRLSIL.

The chain recombines TRBV19 with TRBJ2-3, with 11 bases matching TRBD2. There are 18 residues in the CDR3. Germline V gene sequence: CDR1 LNHDA, CDR2 SQIVND (reference sequence). Unmatched junction bases numbered 13, after V lost 3 bases and J lost 5 bases. CDR3 in amino acids: CASSIHPPELAGVDTQYF. CDR3 DNA: TGTGCCAGTAGTATTCATCCACCGGAACTAGCGGGAGTAGATACGCAGTATTTT.

This chain joins TRBV4-2 and TRBJ1-6; D is unresolved. Germline-derived CDR1 and CDR2 are LGHNA and YNFKEQ. The CDR3 has 17 amino acids. V lost 0 bases to trimming and J lost 0 bases, with 9 bases between them. The CDR3 DNA reads TGTGCCAGCAGCCAAGATAAACAGAGCTCCTATAATTCACCCCTCCACTTT. It codes for CASSQDKQSSYNSPLHF.

The count of this clone is one. This chain links TRBV10-3 with TRBJ2-3, with a weak D call TRBD2 (5 bases). Per germline, CDR1 ENHRY and CDR2 SYGVKD. The CDR3 runs to 14 residues. V lost 4 bases and J 4 bases, leaving 12 bases between the germline ends. The CDR3 is CAISGTGKADTQYF. DNA for the CDR3: TGTGCCATCAGTGGAACGGGAAAGGCAGATACGCAGTATTTT.

V is TRBV19 and J is TRBJ2-2, with 12 nucleotides matching TRBD1. This CDR3 comprises 14 residues. Germline V gene data show CDR1 as LNHDA and CDR2 as SQIVND (reference sequence). Trimming cost V 9 bases and J 6 bases; bases outside gene matches: 5. In DNA form, the CDR3 reads TGTGCCAGCTCCGGGACAGGGGGCGCCGGGGAGCTGTTTTTT. Amino acids: CASSGTGGAGELFF.

This chain joins TRBV18 and TRBJ1-2, with D tentatively TRBD1 (5 bases). This CDR3 is built from 13 residues. Looked up from germline, CDR1 is KGHSH and CDR2 is LQKENI. Between the trimmed V and J ends, which lost 2 bases and 8 bases, there was a span of 12 bases. The CDR3 protein is CASSPGREDGYTF. The DNA of the CDR3 is TGTGCCAGCTCACCAGGCAGGGAAGACGGCTACACCTTC.

The V and J genes are TRBV7-2 and TRBJ2-2; 9 bases align to TRBD1. The CDR3 extends over 14 amino acids. Per germline, CDR1 SGHTA and CDR2 FQGNSA. V trimming: 3 bases; J trimming: 6 bases; junction bases outside the gene matches: 2. Written as DNA, the CDR3 is TGTGCCAGCAGCTTGACAGGGGGGGCCGGGGAGCTGTTTTTT. Translated, it gives CASSLTGGAGELFF.

The V call is TRBV9, the J call TRBJ2-3; the match to TRBD2 covers 8 bases. The germline CDR1 and CDR2 sequences are SGDLS and YYNGEE. The V segment lost 0 bases and the J segment 3 bases; nucleotides outside the gene matches: 3. CDR3 length equals 15 residues. CDR3 DNA sequence: TGTGCCAGCAGCGTAGACCGGGAGGGGACAGATACGCAGTATTTT. Residues: CASSVDREGTDTQYF.

The rearrangement uses TRBV2 and TRBJ2-3; D remains unclear. The germline V gene encodes CDR1 SNHLY and CDR2 FYNNEI. This CDR3 has 10 amino acids. Trimming removed 8 bases at V and 7 bases at J, with 7 bases between. The CDR3 bases are TGTGCCAGCGCCGAGAATACGCAGTATTTT. It specifies CASAENTQYF.

The chain combines TRBV5-4 with TRBJ2-3, with 9 bases that match TRBD2. J gave up 4 bases and V 0 bases, and 3 bases lay outside the gene matches. The V gene's germline CDR1 is SGHNT and CDR2 YYREEE (reference sequence). The CDR3 is 15 amino acids. The CDR3 nucleotides read TGTGCCAGCAGCTTGGGCGGGAGGGCCCCAGATACGCAGTATTTT. It is translated as CASSLGGRAPDTQYF. The full variable domain, in which reference TRBV5-4 and TRBJ2-3 provide the parts outside the CDR3, is ETGVTQSPTHLIKTRGQQVTLRCSSQSGHNTVSWYQQALGQGPQFIFQYYREEENGRGNFPPRFSGLQFPNYSSELNVNALELDDSALYLCASSLGGRAPDTQYFGPGTRLTVL.